Described below is a single T cell receptor (beta chain) sequence and its context. Antigen unknown. The data are from a study of cytomegalovirus exposure and HLA in healthy donors. PCR was performed using 60 Vbeta and 13 Jbeta primers. The method was immunoSEQ multiplex PCR; TCRdb's version includes in-frame clones alone and lacks a portion of them. The sample carries around 200,000 clones, 82% recorded once. The V segment lost 5 bases and the J segment 8 bases; nucleotides outside the gene matches: 10. There are 16 residues in the CDR3. In germline, CDR1 is SNHLY, CDR2 FYNNEI. General study results and limits: Information on immune exposure was restricted to one variable (CMV serostatus). The study recorded 160 or so TCR beta chains that were cytomegalovirus-associated. Later analysis showed most CMV-associated TCR beta chains appearing HLA-restricted.

The chain combines TRBV2 with TRBJ2-1; 12 positions match TRBD2. The sequenced sample consisted of PBMCs. This clonotype was sampled from a man aged 35-49 years in good health and CMV-seropositive. For the CDR3, the DNA is TGTGCCAGCAGTCCCCGACTAGCGGGAGCAGGGGATGAGCAGTTCTTC. This sequence encodes CASSPRLAGAGDEQFF.